This is a list of T cell receptor beta chains from one sample in a study of breast tumors, draining lymph nodes, adjacent tissues. Using its own MiXCR run on the multiplex PCR reads, TCRdb lists one record per CDR3 protein. The table records approximately 52,000 distinct CDR3 sequences, less than 55% of them present only once. Sequencing was performed on breast tumor tissue. These receptors all come from a female donor with breast cancer. Some clones in this sample may be carry-over from other donors' samples. Both conserved end residues are part of each CDR3. The D gene is left open where the match is weak. For some rows the clone size is stated as once, few or many, or as a class when expanded; others skip it.

j_call | d_call | clone_size | v_call | cdr3_aa | cdr3_nt
TRBJ1-5 | . | . | TRBV20-1 | CSARDSNLGSQHF | TGCAGTGCTAGAGATTCCAATCTTGGGTCCCAGCATTTT
TRBJ1-4 | TRBD1 | . | TRBV20-1 | CSAGRTGANEKLFF | TGCAGTGCTGGACGGACAGGGGCTAATGAAAAACTGTTTTTT
TRBJ2-5 | TRBD1 | medium-sized | TRBV12-3/TRBV12-4 | CASSFADDRERTQYF | TGTGCCAGCAGTTTCGCCGATGACAGGGAACGTACCCAGTACTTC
TRBJ2-7 | TRBD2 | many | TRBV5-8 | CASSSGTGLAGYEQYF | TGTGCCAGCAGCTCTGGTACGGGACTAGCGGGCTACGAGCAGTACTTC
TRBJ1-1 | . | many | TRBV19 | CASSIDQPGTVAFF | TGTGCCAGTAGTATAGATCAACCCGGGACGGTAGCTTTCTTT
TRBJ2-7 | TRBD1 | . | TRBV24-1 | CATSGQGYGQQYF | TGTGCCACCAGTGGACAGGGCTACGGACAGCAGTACTTC
TRBJ2-2 | . | . | TRBV7-9 | CASSRFTGTGELFF | TGTGCCAGCAGCAGATTCACCGGGACAGGGGAGCTGTTTTTT
TRBJ1-2 | . | . | TRBV3-1 | CASSHRTASGGYTF | TGTGCCAGCAGCCACAGGACAGCCTCAGGGGGCTACACCTTC
TRBJ2-1 | TRBD2 | . | TRBV29-1 | CSSSGDYNEQFF | TGCAGCTCTAGCGGGGACTACAATGAGCAGTTCTTC
TRBJ1-6 | . | many | TRBV7-2 | CASSLGDPNSPLHF | TGTGCCAGCAGCTTGGGGGACCCAAATTCACCCCTCCACTTT
TRBJ2-7 | TRBD1 | . | TRBV19 | CASSNPPFPGQGAYEQYF | TGTGCCAGTAGTAACCCCCCTTTCCCGGGACAGGGGGCCTACGAGCAGTACTTC
TRBJ1-1 | . | few | TRBV10-3 | CAISELGPQHPGTEAFF | TGTGCCATCAGTGAGCTTGGACCACAGCACCCGGGGACTGAAGCTTTCTTT
TRBJ2-7 | TRBD1 | many | TRBV6-1 | CASRPSRQGNYEQYF | TGTGCCAGCAGACCCTCCCGACAGGGCAACTACGAGCAGTACTTC
TRBJ2-3 | . | . | TRBV29-1 | CNVVRQGGNLDTQYF | TGCAACGTTGTGAGGCAGGGGGGAAACTTAGACACGCAGTATTTT
TRBJ2-5 | . | . | TRBV7-3 | CASSWDQETQYF | TGTGCCAGCAGCTGGGACCAAGAGACCCAGTACTTC
TRBJ2-2 | . | many | TRBV11-3 | CASSWQGVAGELFF | TGTGCCAGCAGTTGGCAGGGTGTAGCCGGGGAGCTGTTTTTT
TRBJ1-5 | TRBD1 | many | TRBV19 | CASSSKTGDLLAYSNQPQHF | TGTGCCAGTAGTAGCAAAACAGGGGATCTTTTGGCTTATAGCAATCAGCCCCAGCATTTT
TRBJ2-2 | . | many | TRBV4-3 | CASSQRWQGDTGELFF | TGCGCCAGCAGCCAGAGGTGGCAGGGAGACACCGGGGAGCTGTTTTTT
TRBJ1-2 | . | many | TRBV12-3/TRBV12-4 | CASSFTGRYGYTF | TGTGCCAGCAGTTTCACAGGGCGCTATGGCTACACCTTC
TRBJ2-2 | . | once | TRBV24-1 | CATSDPRSGATGELFF | TGTGCCACCAGTGATCCCCGCTCTGGGGCCACCGGGGAGCTGTTTTTT
TRBJ2-6 | . | many | TRBV9 | CASSRWDELNSGANVLTF | TGTGCCAGCAGCCGATGGGACGAGCTAAACTCTGGGGCCAACGTCCTGACTTTC